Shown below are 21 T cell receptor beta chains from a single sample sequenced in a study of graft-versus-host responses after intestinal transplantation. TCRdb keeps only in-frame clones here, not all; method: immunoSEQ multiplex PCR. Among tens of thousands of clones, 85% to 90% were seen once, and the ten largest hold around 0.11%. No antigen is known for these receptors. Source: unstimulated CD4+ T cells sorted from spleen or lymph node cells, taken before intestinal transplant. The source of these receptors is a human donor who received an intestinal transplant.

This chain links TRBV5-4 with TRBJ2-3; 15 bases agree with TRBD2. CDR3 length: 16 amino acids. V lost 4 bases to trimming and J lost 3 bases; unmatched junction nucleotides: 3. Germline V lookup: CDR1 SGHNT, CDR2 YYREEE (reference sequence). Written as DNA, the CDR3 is TGTGCCAGCAGCCGGACTAGCGGGGGGGGGACAGATACGCAGTATTTT. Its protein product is CASSRTSGGGTDTQYF. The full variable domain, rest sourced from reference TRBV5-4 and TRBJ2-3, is ETGVTQSPTHLIKTRGQQVTLRCSSQSGHNTVSWYQQALGQGPQFIFQYYREEENGRGNFPPRFSGLQFPNYSSELNVNALELDDSALYLCASSRTSGGGTDTQYFGPGTRLTVL.

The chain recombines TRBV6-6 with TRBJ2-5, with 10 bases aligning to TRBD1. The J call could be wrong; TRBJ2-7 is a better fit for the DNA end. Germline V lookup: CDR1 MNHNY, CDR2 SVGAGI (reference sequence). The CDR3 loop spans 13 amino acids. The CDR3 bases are TGTGCCAGCAGACCGGGACAGGGGTACGAGCAGTACTTC. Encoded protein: CASRPGQGYEQYF.

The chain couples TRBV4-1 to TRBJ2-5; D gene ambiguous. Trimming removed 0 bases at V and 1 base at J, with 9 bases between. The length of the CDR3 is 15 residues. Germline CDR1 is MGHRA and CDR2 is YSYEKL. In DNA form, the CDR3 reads TGCGCCAGCAGCCAAGATGGTTGGGCCCAAGAGACCCAGTACTTC. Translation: CASSQDGWAQETQYF.

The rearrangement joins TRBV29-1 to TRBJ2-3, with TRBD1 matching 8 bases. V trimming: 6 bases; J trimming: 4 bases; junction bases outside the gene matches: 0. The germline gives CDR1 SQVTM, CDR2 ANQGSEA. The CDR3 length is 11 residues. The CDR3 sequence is CSVQGADTQYF. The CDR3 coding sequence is TGCAGCGTACAGGGGGCAGATACGCAGTATTTT.

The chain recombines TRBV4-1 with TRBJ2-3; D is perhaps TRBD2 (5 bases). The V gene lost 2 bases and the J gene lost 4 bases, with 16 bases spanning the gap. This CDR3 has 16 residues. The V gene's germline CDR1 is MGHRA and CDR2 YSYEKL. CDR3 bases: TGCGCCAGCAGCCAATCCCGGACTTTCCGGGCAGATACGCAGTATTTT. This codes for CASSQSRTFRADTQYF.

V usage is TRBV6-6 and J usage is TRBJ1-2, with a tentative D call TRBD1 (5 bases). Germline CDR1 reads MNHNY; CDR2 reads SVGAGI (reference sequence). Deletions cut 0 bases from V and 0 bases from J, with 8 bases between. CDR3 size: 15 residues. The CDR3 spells CASSYSGGANYGYTF. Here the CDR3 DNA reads TGTGCCAGCAGTTACTCGGGGGGAGCTAACTATGGCTACACCTTC.

This CDR3 reads CASSMTASYGQGEAFF. The CDR3 DNA follows: TGTGCCAGTAGTATGACCGCTTCATACGGGCAGGGGGAGGCTTTCTTT. V is TRBV19 and J is TRBJ1-1; TRBD1 aligns across 7 bases. Per germline, CDR1 LNHDA and CDR2 SQIVND (reference sequence). Losses at the gene ends were 3 bases for V and 11 bases for J; bases not matched to a gene: 18. CDR3 length equals 16 residues. Drawing the rest from reference TRBV19 and TRBJ1-1, the complete variable domain is DGGITQSPKYLFRKEGQNVTLSCEQNLNHDAMYWYRQDPGQGLRLIYYSQIVNDFQKGDIAEGYSVSREKKESFPLTVTSAQKNPTAFYLCASSMTASYGQGEAFFGQGTRLTVV.

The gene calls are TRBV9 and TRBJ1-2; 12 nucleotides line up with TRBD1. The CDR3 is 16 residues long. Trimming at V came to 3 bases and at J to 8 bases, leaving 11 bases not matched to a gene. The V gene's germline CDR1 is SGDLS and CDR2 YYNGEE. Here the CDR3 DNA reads TGTGCCAGCAGCGGCCCGGGACAGGGGGCACAAGGAGGCTACACCTTC. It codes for CASSGPGQGAQGGYTF.

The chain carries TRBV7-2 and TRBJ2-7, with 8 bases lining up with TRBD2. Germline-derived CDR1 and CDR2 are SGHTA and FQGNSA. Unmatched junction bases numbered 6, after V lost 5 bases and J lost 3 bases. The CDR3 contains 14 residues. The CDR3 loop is CASSPGLVHYEQYF. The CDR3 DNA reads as TGTGCCAGCAGCCCGGGACTAGTGCACTACGAGCAGTACTTC.

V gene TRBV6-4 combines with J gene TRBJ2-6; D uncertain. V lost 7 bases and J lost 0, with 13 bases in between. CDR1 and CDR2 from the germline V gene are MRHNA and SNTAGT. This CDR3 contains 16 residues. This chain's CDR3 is CASKQAQGSGANVLTF. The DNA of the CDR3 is TGTGCCAGCAAGCAGGCCCAAGGCTCTGGGGCCAACGTCCTGACTTTC.

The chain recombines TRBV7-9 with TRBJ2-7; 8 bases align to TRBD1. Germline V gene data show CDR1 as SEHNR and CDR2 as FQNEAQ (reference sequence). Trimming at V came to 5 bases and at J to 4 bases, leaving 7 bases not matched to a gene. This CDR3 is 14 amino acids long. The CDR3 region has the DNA TGTGCCAGCAGCGGCAGGACAGGGATATACGAGCAGTACTTC. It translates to CASSGRTGIYEQYF.

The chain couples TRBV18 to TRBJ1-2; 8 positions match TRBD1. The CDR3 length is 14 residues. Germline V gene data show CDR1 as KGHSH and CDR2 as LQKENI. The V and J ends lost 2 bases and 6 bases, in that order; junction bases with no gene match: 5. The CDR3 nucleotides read TGTGCCAGCTCACCAGTTGCAGGGGGCGATGGCTACACCTTC. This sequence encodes CASSPVAGGDGYTF.

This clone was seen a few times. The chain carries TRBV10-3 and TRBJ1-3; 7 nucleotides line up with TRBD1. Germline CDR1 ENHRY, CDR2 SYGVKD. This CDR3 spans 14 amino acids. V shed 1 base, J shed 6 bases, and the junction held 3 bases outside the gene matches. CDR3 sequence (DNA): TGTGCCATCAGTGAGTGGACAGGTTCAAACACCATATATTTT. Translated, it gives CAISEWTGSNTIYF.

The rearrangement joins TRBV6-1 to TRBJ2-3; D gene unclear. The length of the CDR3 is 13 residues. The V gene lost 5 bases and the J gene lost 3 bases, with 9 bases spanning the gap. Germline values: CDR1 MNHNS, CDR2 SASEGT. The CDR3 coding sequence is TGTGCCAGCAGTTATTTGGAGACAGATACGCAGTATTTT. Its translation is CASSYLETDTQYF.

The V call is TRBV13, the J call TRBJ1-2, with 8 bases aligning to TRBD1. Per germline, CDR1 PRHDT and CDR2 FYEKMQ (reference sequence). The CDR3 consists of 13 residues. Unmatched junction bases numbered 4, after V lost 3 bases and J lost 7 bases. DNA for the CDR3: TGTGCCAGCAGCTTCCCGGGACAGGCTGGCTACACCTTC. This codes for CASSFPGQAGYTF.

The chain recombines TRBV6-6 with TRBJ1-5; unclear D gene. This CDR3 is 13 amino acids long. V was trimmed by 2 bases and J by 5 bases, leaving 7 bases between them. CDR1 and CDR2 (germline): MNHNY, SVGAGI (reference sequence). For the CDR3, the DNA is TGTGCCAGCAGTTACGGGCGGGATCAGCCCCAGCATTTT. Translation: CASSYGRDQPQHF.

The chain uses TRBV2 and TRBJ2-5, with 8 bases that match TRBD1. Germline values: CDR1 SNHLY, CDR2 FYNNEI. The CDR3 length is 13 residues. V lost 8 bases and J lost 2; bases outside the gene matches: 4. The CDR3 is CASGRQGQETQYF. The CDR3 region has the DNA TGTGCCAGCGGAAGACAGGGGCAAGAGACCCAGTACTTC.

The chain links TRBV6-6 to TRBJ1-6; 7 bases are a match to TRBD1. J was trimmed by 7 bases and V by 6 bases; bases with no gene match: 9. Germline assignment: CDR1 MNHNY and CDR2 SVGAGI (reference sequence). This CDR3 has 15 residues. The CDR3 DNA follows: TGTGCCAGCAGGAGCTCAGGACAGGAGAATTCACCCCTCCACTTT. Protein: CASRSSGQENSPLHF.

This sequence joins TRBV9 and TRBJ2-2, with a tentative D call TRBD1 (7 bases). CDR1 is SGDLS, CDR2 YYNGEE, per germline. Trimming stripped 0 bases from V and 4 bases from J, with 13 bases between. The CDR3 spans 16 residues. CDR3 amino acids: CASSVAAGQITGELFF. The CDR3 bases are TGTGCCAGCAGCGTAGCGGCGGGACAGATCACCGGGGAGCTGTTTTTT. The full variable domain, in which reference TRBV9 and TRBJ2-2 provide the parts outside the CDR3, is DSGVTQTPKHLITATGQRVTLRCSPRSGDLSVYWYQQSLDQGLQFLIQYYNGEERAKGNILERFSAQQFPDLHSELNLSSLELGDSALYFCASSVAAGQITGELFFGEGSRLTVL.

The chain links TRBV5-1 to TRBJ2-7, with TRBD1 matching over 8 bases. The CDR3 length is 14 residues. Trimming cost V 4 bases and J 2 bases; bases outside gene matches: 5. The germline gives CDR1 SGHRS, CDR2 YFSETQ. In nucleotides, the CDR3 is TGCGCCAGCAGCCAAGACAGGGGAACCTACGAGCAGTACTTC. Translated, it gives CASSQDRGTYEQYF.

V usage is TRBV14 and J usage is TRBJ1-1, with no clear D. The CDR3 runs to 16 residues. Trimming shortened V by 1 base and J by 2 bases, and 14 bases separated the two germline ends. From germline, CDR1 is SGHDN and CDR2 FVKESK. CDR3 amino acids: CASSQGLRFVNTEAFF. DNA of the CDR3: TGTGCCAGCAGCCAAGGGCTCCGTTTTGTTAACACTGAAGCTTTCTTT.